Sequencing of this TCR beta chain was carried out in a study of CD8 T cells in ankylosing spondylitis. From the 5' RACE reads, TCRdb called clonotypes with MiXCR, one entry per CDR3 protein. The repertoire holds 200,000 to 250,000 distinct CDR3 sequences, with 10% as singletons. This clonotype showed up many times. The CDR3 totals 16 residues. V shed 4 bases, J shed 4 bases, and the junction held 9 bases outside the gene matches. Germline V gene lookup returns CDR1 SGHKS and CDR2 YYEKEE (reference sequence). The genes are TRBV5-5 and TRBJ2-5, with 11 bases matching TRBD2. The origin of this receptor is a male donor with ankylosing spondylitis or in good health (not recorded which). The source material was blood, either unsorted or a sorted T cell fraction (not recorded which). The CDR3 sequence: CASSRNIAGGLETQYF. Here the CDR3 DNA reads TGTGCCAGCAGCCGCAATATAGCGGGGGGGCTAGAGACCCAGTACTTC.